The 30 T cell receptor beta chains in this list originate from one sample, sequenced in a study of T cell responses to AZD1222 COVID-19 vaccine. Data came from immunoSEQ multiplex PCR; TCRdb stores just in-frame clones and leaves some out. Altogether some 200,000 clones are present, 91% being singletons, with the ten largest covering 3% to 3.5%. This specimen was peripheral blood, taken 28 days after the second AZD1222 dose. All receptors come from an adult who received the AZD1222 COVID-19 vaccine.

The rearrangement links TRBV6-4 to TRBJ1-6, with unresolved D. The CDR3 is 13 residues long. Germline V lookup: CDR1 MRHNA, CDR2 SNTAGT. V gave up 4 bases and J gave up 7 bases, with 8 bases separating them. DNA for the CDR3: TGTGCCAGCAGTGTTTCGAGGAATTCACCCCTCCACTTT. Translated: CASSVSRNSPLHF.

V is TRBV7-8 and J is TRBJ2-3, with D tentatively TRBD1 or TRBD2 (6 bases each). This CDR3 is 14 amino acids long. Trimming removed 5 bases from V and 6 bases from J, with 15 bases in between. Germline CDR1 reads SGHVS; CDR2 reads FQNEAQ. CDR3 sequence (DNA): TGTGCCAGCAGCGATAAGGGGGGATCGGATACGCAGTATTTT. Translating gives CASSDKGGSDTQYF.

This chain links TRBV7-8 with TRBJ2-7; 8 bases map to TRBD1. The ends lost 5 bases at V and 0 bases at J; junction bases unmatched: 9. From germline, CDR1 is SGHVS and CDR2 FQNEAQ. The CDR3 totals 16 residues. CDR3 sequence: CASSQRDRKISYEQYF. The CDR3 bases are TGTGCCAGCAGCCAAAGGGACAGGAAAATCTCCTACGAGCAGTACTTC.

The chain recombines TRBV5-6 with TRBJ2-2; 11 bases map to TRBD2. The V and J ends lost 3 bases and 6 bases, in that order; junction bases with no gene match: 4. CDR1 and CDR2 from the germline V gene are SGHDT and YYEEEE. The CDR3 runs to 15 residues. The CDR3 DNA sequence: TGTGCCAGCAGCTGGGGACTAGCGGAGGCCGGGGAGCTGTTTTTT. Translating it yields CASSWGLAEAGELFF. Full variable domain (outside the CDR3, taken from reference TRBV5-6 and TRBJ2-2): DAGVTQSPTHLIKTRGQQVTLRCSPKSGHDTVSWYQQALGQGPQFIFQYYEEEERQRGNFPDRFSGHQFPNYSSELNVNALLLGDSALYLCASSWGLAEAGELFFGEGSRLTVL.

The genes are TRBV7-6 and TRBJ1-1; D uncertain. V lost 5 bases and J 3 bases, leaving 19 bases between the germline ends. Germline loops: CDR1 SGHVS, CDR2 FNYEAQ. The CDR3 is 16 amino acids. In DNA form, the CDR3 reads TGTGCCAGCAGCCCTGACGGGGAGGGTATCTACACTGAAGCTTTCTTT. Amino acids: CASSPDGEGIYTEAFF.

About this clone: An end of the junction does not agree with germline; a read error may underlie this. This rearrangement joins TRBV7-9 to TRBJ1-2; 10 positions match TRBD1. CDR1 and CDR2 (germline): SEHNR, FQNEAQ (reference sequence). CDR3 length equals 16 residues. The CDR3 region has the DNA TGTGCCAGCAGCTTAGCGCGGGGACAGGGGCTTTATGACTACACCTTC. Its translation is CASSLARGQGLYDYTF.

The J gene is TRBJ2-7, the V gene TRBV5-1, with 7 nucleotides matching TRBD1. The CDR3 covers 15 residues. Trimming cost V 3 bases and J 2 bases; bases outside gene matches: 8. Germline V CDR1 and CDR2: SGHRS, YFSETQ. The CDR3 DNA sequence: TGCGCCAGCAGCTCCTACGACAGGGCCACCTACGAGCAGTACTTC. Protein: CASSSYDRATYEQYF.

The chain uses TRBV10-3 and TRBJ2-3; TRBD2 aligns across 11 bases. Germline CDR1 reads ENHRY; CDR2 reads SYGVKD. J was trimmed by 6 bases and V by 2 bases; bases with no gene match: 10. This CDR3 comprises 17 residues. The CDR3 region is CAISEVLAGVVADTQYF. DNA for the CDR3: TGTGCCATCAGTGAGGTACTAGCGGGAGTAGTTGCGGATACGCAGTATTTT.

This clone was picked up one time. The genes are TRBV19 and TRBJ2-1; 7 bases line up with TRBD2. The CDR3 runs to 17 residues. CDR1 is LNHDA, CDR2 SQIVND, per germline (reference sequence). V lost 3 bases and J lost 6; bases outside the gene matches: 14. CDR3 amino acids: CASSMGGTPALGNEQFF. In DNA form, the CDR3 reads TGTGCCAGTAGTATGGGGGGGACTCCGGCCTTGGGCAATGAGCAGTTCTTC.

V gene TRBV6-5 combines with J gene TRBJ2-2; TRBD2 is a possible D gene (5 bases). The CDR3 has 11 amino acids. V was pared by 6 bases and J by 9 bases, with 8 bases between. The germline V gene encodes CDR1 MNHEY and CDR2 SVGAGI. The CDR3 loop is CASRGSRELFF. CDR3 sequence (DNA): TGTGCCAGCAGGGGGAGCCGGGAGCTGTTTTTT.

The V gene is TRBV6-5, the J gene TRBJ2-1, with a tentative D call TRBD2 (6 bases). The ends were cut back, 7 bases at V and 8 bases at J, with 18 bases in the middle. Germline values: CDR1 MNHEY, CDR2 SVGAGI. The CDR3 has 14 residues. This CDR3 is CASTGRGGEDEQFF. The CDR3 nucleotides are TGTGCCAGCACCGGGCGAGGAGGGGAAGATGAGCAGTTCTTC.

The genes are TRBV27 and TRBJ2-2, with a tentative D call TRBD1 (6 bases). The CDR3 has 15 residues. Trimming removed 7 bases from V and 4 bases from J, with 16 bases in between. Germline values: CDR1 MNHEY, CDR2 SMNVEV (reference sequence). CDR3 amino acids: CASTPRGGPTGELFF. The CDR3 DNA is TGTGCCAGCACTCCCAGGGGCGGGCCCACCGGGGAGCTGTTTTTT.

Details on this clone: One end of the junction fails to match germline, which may point to a read error. The chain carries TRBV9 and TRBJ2-7; no firm D call. Germline V gives CDR1 SGDLS, CDR2 YYNGEE. The CDR3 length is 15 residues. This CDR3 is CASSVVGVPSHEQYF. The CDR3 region has the DNA TGTGCCAGCAGCGTAGTTGGTGTACCCTCCCACGAGCAGTACTTC.

The chain employs TRBV2 and TRBJ2-7; D gene uncertain. Germline lookup yields CDR1 SNHLY and CDR2 FYNNEI. This CDR3 has 13 amino acids. Trimming took 4 bases from V and 4 from J, leaving 11 bases between them. The CDR3 DNA is TGTGCCAGCAGTGTGGCAGGAGAGTACGAGCAGTACTTC. Residues: CASSVAGEYEQYF.

This chain uses TRBV6-5 with TRBJ1-1; D gene uncertain. The CDR3 covers 13 residues. CDR1 is MNHEY and CDR2 is SVGAGI in the germline V gene. V dropped 0 bases and J dropped 0 bases, with 2 bases sitting between them. The CDR3 protein is CASSYSMNTEAFF. The DNA of the CDR3 is TGTGCCAGCAGTTACTCCATGAACACTGAAGCTTTCTTT.

This chain joins TRBV7-3 and TRBJ2-2, with 7 bases fitting TRBD2. The CDR3 is made up of 16 amino acids. CDR1 SGHTA and CDR2 FQGTGA come from the germline V gene. V lost 3 bases to trimming and J lost 5 bases; unmatched junction nucleotides: 9. Written as DNA, the CDR3 is TGTGCCAGCAGCTTTAGTAGCGGGCAACCTACCGGGGAGCTGTTTTTT. Amino acid sequence: CASSFSSGQPTGELFF.

The rearrangement links TRBV30 to TRBJ1-2; maybe TRBD1 (6 bases). The length of the CDR3 is 14 residues. V was clipped by 2 bases and J by 8 bases, with 18 bases between them. Per the germline V gene, CDR1 is GTSNPN and CDR2 is SVGIG (reference sequence). CDR3 DNA: TGTGCCTGGAGTAGGGGGGGCACGCTATACGGCTACACCTTC. Its translation: CAWSRGGTLYGYTF.

The V and J genes are TRBV28 and TRBJ1-4, with D possibly matching TRBD1 (5 bases). CDR1 MDHEN and CDR2 SYDVKM come from the germline V gene. Trimming pared 7 bases from V and 8 bases from J, leaving 17 bases between. This CDR3 has 14 amino acids. The DNA of the CDR3 is TGTGCCAGCATCGAGGGGCACCGGGAGGAAAAACTGTTTTTT. Translation: CASIEGHREEKLFF.

A single count supports this clone. This chain's CDR3 is CATGPSGNTIYF. The DNA of the CDR3 is TGTGCCACCGGACCCTCTGGAAACACCATATATTTT. The chain has TRBV24-1 and TRBJ1-3; D call uncertain. The germline V gene encodes CDR1 KGHDR and CDR2 SFDVKD. This CDR3 region has 12 residues. V was trimmed by 9 bases and J by 0 bases, leaving 5 bases between them.

DNA of the CDR3: TGTGCCAGCAGTGTTATGCGGACCTACGAGCAGTACTTC. Translation: CASSVMRTYEQYF. V and J are TRBV2 and TRBJ2-7; the D is unclear. V lost 4 bases, J lost 2 bases, and 9 bases lay in between. The CDR3 runs 13 residues. The V gene's germline CDR1 is SNHLY and CDR2 FYNNEI.

The V gene is TRBV7-9, the J gene TRBJ2-7; D is tentatively TRBD1 or TRBD2 (5 bases each). The V end was cut by 5 bases, the J end by 2 bases, with 10 bases between. This CDR3 region has 13 residues. Germline CDR1 and CDR2: SEHNR and FQNEAQ (reference sequence). CDR3 protein: CASSPRGPYEQYF. As DNA, the CDR3 is TGTGCCAGCAGCCCTCGGGGCCCCTACGAGCAGTACTTC.

The rearrangement uses TRBV5-4 and TRBJ2-1; 13 bases align to TRBD2. The germline gives CDR1 SGHNT, CDR2 YYREEE (reference sequence). V trimming: 4 bases; J trimming: 5 bases; junction bases outside the gene matches: 3. CDR3 length: 15 amino acids. Written as DNA, the CDR3 is TGTGCCAGCAGCAGAGGACTAGCGGGAGACAATGAGCAGTTCTTC. Its translation: CASSRGLAGDNEQFF.

The gene calls are TRBV7-3 and TRBJ2-7; possible D gene TRBD2, 5 bases. Trimming pared 2 bases from V and 7 bases from J, leaving 15 bases between. The CDR3 extends over 14 amino acids. In germline, CDR1 is SGHTA, CDR2 FQGTGA. The CDR3 DNA is TGTGCCAGCAGCTTAGAAGCGGCCGGGATTGAGCAGTACTTC. As protein: CASSLEAAGIEQYF.

This clone was found once. This chain links TRBV30 with TRBJ1-5, with D hard to call. The CDR3 totals 13 residues. V was shortened by 2 bases and J by 3 bases, with 8 bases between the two germline ends. CDR1 and CDR2 from the germline V gene are GTSNPN and SVGIG (reference sequence). CDR3 in amino acids: CAWSKVFNQPQHF. In nucleotides, the CDR3 is TGTGCCTGGAGTAAGGTGTTCAATCAGCCCCAGCATTTT.

CDR3 region: CASTAATDTQYF. The CDR3 DNA sequence: TGCGCCAGCACTGCGGCAACAGATACGCAGTATTTT. The chain couples TRBV5-1 to TRBJ2-3; D is uncertain. From germline, CDR1 is SGHRS and CDR2 YFSETQ. The CDR3 has 12 amino acids. Trimming shortened V by 6 bases and J by 3 bases, and 8 bases separated the two germline ends.

With regard to this clone: At one of its ends the junction is not consistent with the germline gene, which may arise from a read error. CDR3 region: CASSQDRGGRARDF. The DNA of the CDR3 is TGTGCCAGCAGCCAAGATCGAGGTGGTAGGGCCCGGGACTTC. The V and J genes are TRBV3-1 (or the pseudogene TRBV3-2) and TRBJ2-7; D remains ambiguous. Germline CDR1 reads LGHDT; CDR2 reads YNNKEL (reference sequence). The CDR3 covers 14 residues.

The V gene is TRBV27, the J gene TRBJ1-2; D perhaps matches TRBD1 (5 bases). V was cut by 6 bases and J by 8 bases, with 16 bases left in between. Germline V CDR1 and CDR2: MNHEY, SMNVEV (reference sequence). The CDR3 totals 13 residues. CDR3 amino acids: CASRPQGVGGYTF. In nucleotides, the CDR3 is TGTGCCAGCAGGCCCCAGGGAGTGGGGGGCTACACCTTC.

This chain joins TRBV27 and TRBJ1-5; 10 nucleotides match TRBD1. CDR3 length: 15 amino acids. The germline CDR1 and CDR2 sequences are MNHEY and SMNVEV (reference sequence). Trimming at V came to 6 bases and at J to 9 bases, leaving 11 bases not matched to a gene. The CDR3 bases are TGTGCCAGCAGCCTGGGGACAGGGGACGGGTTGCCCCAGCATTTT. Translated, it gives CASSLGTGDGLPQHF.

The chain combines TRBV9 with TRBJ2-7, with D perhaps given as TRBD1 or TRBD2 (5 bases each). Germline-derived CDR1 and CDR2 are SGDLS and YYNGEE. V was shortened by 2 bases and J by 3 bases, with 9 bases between the two germline ends. The length of the CDR3 is 13 residues. Written as DNA, the CDR3 is TGTGCCAGCAGCGTGTGGGGGAGCTACGAGCAGTACTTC. Its translation is CASSVWGSYEQYF.

This sequence joins TRBV12-3 or TRBV12-4 and TRBJ2-5; no firm D call. The V and J ends lost 2 bases and 1 base respectively, with 2 bases between them. This CDR3 is built from 12 residues. CDR3 sequence reads: CASSLLQETQYF. For the CDR3, the DNA is TGTGCCAGCAGTTTACTCCAAGAGACCCAGTACTTC.